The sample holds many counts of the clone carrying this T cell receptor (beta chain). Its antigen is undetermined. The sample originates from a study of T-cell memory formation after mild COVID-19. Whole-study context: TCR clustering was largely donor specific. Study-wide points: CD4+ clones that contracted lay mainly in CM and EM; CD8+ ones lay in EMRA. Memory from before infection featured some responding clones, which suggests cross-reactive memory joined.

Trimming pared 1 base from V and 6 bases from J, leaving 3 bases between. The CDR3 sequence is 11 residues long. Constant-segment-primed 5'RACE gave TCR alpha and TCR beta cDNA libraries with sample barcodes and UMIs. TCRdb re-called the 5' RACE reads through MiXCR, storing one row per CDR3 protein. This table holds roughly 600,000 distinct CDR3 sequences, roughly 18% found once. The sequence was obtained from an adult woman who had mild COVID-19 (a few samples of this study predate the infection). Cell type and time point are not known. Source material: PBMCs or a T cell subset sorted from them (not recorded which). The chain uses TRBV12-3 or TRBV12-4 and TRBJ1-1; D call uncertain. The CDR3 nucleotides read TGTGCCAGCAGTTTAGGGCCTGAAGCTTTCTTT. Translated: CASSLGPEAFF.